The TCR beta chain described here comes from a study of blood T cells in healthy people across ages. This clonotype was detected many times. The antigen remains unidentified. A J-beta primer mix and a sample-barcoded 5' primer were used in a second PCR of roughly 6 to 11 cycles. MiXCR was run by TCRdb on the 5' RACE reads, yielding one entry per CDR3 protein. The sample has more than 1.4 million distinct CDR3 sequences; roughly 40% are singletons. Study observations and caveats: Estimates of diversity drawn from one million T cells were considered underestimates.

V was trimmed by 6 bases and J by 5 bases, leaving 14 bases between them. The CDR3 totals 13 residues. Germline CDR1 and CDR2: MGHRA and YSYEKL. The chain carries TRBV4-1 and TRBJ2-7, with D tentatively TRBD1 (6 bases). The clonotype comes from a woman between 18 and 29 years old in good health. The specimen sequenced was blood. The CDR3 DNA reads TGCGCCAGCAGGCCTACAGGGTTCCACGAGCAGTACTTC. Translating gives CASRPTGFHEQYF.